The clone carrying this T cell receptor (beta chain) has a handful of counts. Produced via immunoSEQ multiplex PCR; TCRdb's table is partial and in-frame only. The table has 300,000 to 500,000 clones, approximately 86% seen once. The data derive from a study of Ad26.COV2.S vaccination and SARS-CoV-2 variants. Study-level background: Dosing was one shot or two shots 56 days apart.

Sample treatment: about 20 received Ad26.COV2.S at low or high dose, single or two shots; 5 received placebo; per-sample allocation not given. After the first vaccine or placebo injection, samples were drawn on day 63. Germline CDR1 is SGHDT and CDR2 is YYEEEE. The CDR3 is 16 residues long. V was trimmed by 1 base and J by 5 bases, leaving 13 bases between them. The chain links TRBV5-6 to TRBJ1-6; D gene uncertain. The clonotype comes from a person aged 18-60 years who received the Ad26.COV2.S COVID-19 vaccine or a placebo. The sequencing used peripheral blood, collected in a trial of Ad26.COV2.S vaccine versus placebo. The CDR3 DNA follows: TGTGCCAGCAGCTTGAGGGCGAGGGCTGATAATTCACCCCTCCACTTT. Translated, it gives CASSLRARADNSPLHF. Full variable domain (missing parts from reference TRBV5-6 and TRBJ1-6): DAGVTQSPTHLIKTRGQQVTLRCSPKSGHDTVSWYQQALGQGPQFIFQYYEEEERQRGNFPDRFSGHQFPNYSSELNVNALLLGDSALYLCASSLRARADNSPLHFGNGTRLTVT.